These 24 T cell receptor beta chains were all obtained from the same sample, sequenced in a study of blood T cell repertoires in COVID-19. Profiled with immunoSEQ multiplex PCR; TCRdb holds only in-frame clones, not every one. This table holds some 15,000 clones, roughly 79% found once. Source material: peripheral blood. These receptors originate from a man in his sixties or seventies with active or convalescent COVID-19.

The V and J genes are TRBV2 and TRBJ2-2; D is perhaps TRBD1 (7 bases). The germline gives CDR1 SNHLY, CDR2 FYNNEI. Deletions cut 8 bases from V and 1 base from J, with 11 bases between. CDR3 length equals 14 residues. CDR3 loop: CASGQGGNTGELFF. CDR3 DNA sequence: TGTGCCAGCGGGCAGGGGGGGAACACCGGGGAGCTGTTTTTT. Full variable domain (missing parts from reference TRBV2 and TRBJ2-2): EPEVTQTPSHQVTQMGQEVILRCVPISNHLYFYWYRQILGQKVEFLVSFYNNEISEKSEIFDDQFSVERPDGSNFTLKIRSTKLEDSAMYFCASGQGGNTGELFFGEGSRLTVL.

The genes are TRBV3-1 (or the pseudogene TRBV3-2) and TRBJ1-2; D gene uncertain. The CDR3 covers 13 residues. Germline lookup yields CDR1 LGHDT and CDR2 YNNKEL (reference sequence). Trimming pared 0 bases from V and 4 bases from J, leaving 6 bases between. The CDR3 is CASSQDEGYGYTF. The CDR3 nucleotides read TGTGCCAGCAGCCAAGATGAGGGCTATGGCTACACCTTC.

The genes are TRBV4-1 and TRBJ2-1, with D possibly TRBD2 on 5 matching bases. The CDR3 has 15 amino acids. The V end lost 0 bases, the J end lost 7 bases, and 13 bases lay between the germline ends. CDR1 is MGHRA and CDR2 is YSYEKL in the germline V gene. The CDR3 protein is CASSQDPTGGNEQFF. The CDR3 nucleotides are TGCGCCAGCAGCCAAGATCCAACGGGCGGGAATGAGCAGTTCTTC.

V gene TRBV6-4 combines with J gene TRBJ2-2, with 13 bases aligning to TRBD2. Germline CDR1 reads MRHNA; CDR2 reads SNTAGT. V lost 6 bases, J lost 2 bases, and 6 bases stayed unmatched. The CDR3 loop spans 17 amino acids. The CDR3 DNA reads TGTGCCAGCAGCCCACTAGCGGGAGGGACTAACACCGGGGAGCTGTTTTTT. This encodes CASSPLAGGTNTGELFF.

The chain recombines TRBV27 with TRBJ2-2; D is perhaps TRBD1 (6 bases). Germline V gene data show CDR1 as MNHEY and CDR2 as SMNVEV (reference sequence). V was cut by 4 bases and J by 0 bases, with 9 bases left in between. This CDR3 contains 15 residues. CDR3 DNA sequence: TGTGCCAGCAGTTCCAGGGGCACGAACACCGGGGAGCTGTTTTTT. Its protein is CASSSRGTNTGELFF.

The J gene is TRBJ2-3, the V gene TRBV7-8, with a tentative D call TRBD1 (7 bases). CDR3 length: 16 amino acids. Germline V gene data show CDR1 as SGHVS and CDR2 as FQNEAQ. The V end was cut by 2 bases, the J end by 3 bases, with 15 bases between. Written as DNA, the CDR3 is TGTGCCAGCAGCTTACAGGGGGGCCTAGTAACAGATACGCAGTATTTT. As protein: CASSLQGGLVTDTQYF.

J is TRBJ2-7 and V is TRBV7-2; TRBD1 might be the D (5 bases). Germline V lookup: CDR1 SGHTA, CDR2 FQGNSA. The CDR3 consists of 14 residues. Trimming removed 4 bases at V and 2 bases at J, with 12 bases between. The CDR3 is CASSYTGYAYEQYF. The CDR3 DNA is TGTGCCAGCAGCTATACAGGTTATGCCTACGAGCAGTACTTC.

This clone was found a few times. The rearrangement links TRBV7-3 to TRBJ2-1; 12 bases agree with TRBD2. Unmatched junction bases numbered 6, after V lost 5 bases and J lost 7 bases. The CDR3 loop spans 15 amino acids. Germline CDR1 SGHTA, CDR2 FQGTGA. The CDR3 sequence: CASSARLAGANEQFF. In DNA form, the CDR3 reads TGTGCCAGCAGCGCTCGACTAGCGGGAGCTAATGAGCAGTTCTTC.

This clone was counted a single time. V is TRBV28 and J is TRBJ2-3; 8 bases agree with TRBD2. Unmatched junction bases numbered 16, after V lost 3 bases and J lost 2 bases. CDR1 and CDR2 (germline): MDHEN, SYDVKM. There are 19 residues in the CDR3. CDR3 coding DNA: TGTGCCAGCAGTTTTCCCATAAAAGCAGGCGGGGGGTTCACAGATACGCAGTATTTT. This encodes CASSFPIKAGGGFTDTQYF.

This sequence joins TRBV7-2 and TRBJ2-2; 10 bases align to TRBD1. The CDR3 runs 17 residues. Germline trimming cut 5 bases from V and 8 bases from J; bases unmatched to any gene: 14. Germline CDR1 reads SGHTA; CDR2 reads FQGNSA. The CDR3 nucleotides are TGTGCCAGCAGCACAATGACAGGGGGCGCGGCGAGGGGGGAGCTGTTTTTT. This gives the protein CASSTMTGGAARGELFF.

The table lists this clone with a count of one. V is TRBV2 and J is TRBJ2-2; D is possibly TRBD1 (5 bases). Germline CDR1 SNHLY, CDR2 FYNNEI. V was clipped by 0 bases and J by 8 bases, with 13 bases between them. The CDR3 has 15 amino acids. The CDR3 nucleotides are TGTGCCAGCAGTGAAGCTAGACAGCCCTTGGGGGAGCTGTTTTTT. It specifies CASSEARQPLGELFF.

This clone was recorded a few times. The genes are TRBV12-3 or TRBV12-4 and TRBJ1-6; 7 bases line up with TRBD1. V shed 4 bases and J 6 bases; nucleotides not matched to a gene: 0. CDR3 length: 13 residues. CDR3 sequence (DNA): TGTGCCAGCAGTTGGGACAGTAATTCACCCCTCCACTTT. Amino acids: CASSWDSNSPLHF.

Points on this clone: The junction shows a germline mismatch at one end, possibly a read error. The chain is built from TRBV19 and TRBJ1-1, with D uncertain. CDR3 length equals 12 residues. From germline, CDR1 is LNHDA and CDR2 SQIVND (reference sequence). This CDR3 reads CASSIWNSEAFF. As DNA, the CDR3 is TGTGCCAGTAGTATATGGAACAGTGAAGCTTTCTTT. Combining the CDR3 with reference TRBV19 and TRBJ1-1 gives the whole variable domain DGGITQSPKYLFRKEGQNVTLSCEQNLNHDAMYWYRQDPGQGLRLIYYSQIVNDFQKGDIAEGYSVSREKKESFPLTVTSAQKNPTAFYLCASSIWNSEAFFGQGTRLTVV.

V and J are TRBV23-1 and TRBJ2-2; D not certain. TRBV23-1 is an ORF, with its function uncertain. Trimming took 1 base from V and 2 from J, leaving 8 bases between them. This CDR3 is 15 amino acids long. In DNA, the CDR3 is TGCGCCAGCAGTCAATGGGCAACAAACACCGGGGAGCTGTTTTTT. It encodes CASSQWATNTGELFF.

The chain uses TRBV5-5 and TRBJ2-2, with a weak D call TRBD1 (5 bases). Germline lookup yields CDR1 SGHKS and CDR2 YYEKEE (reference sequence). The CDR3 spans 16 residues. V gave up 2 bases and J gave up 4 bases, with 15 bases separating them. CDR3 loop: CASSFGGHAGTGELFF. CDR3 DNA: TGTGCCAGCAGCTTCGGTGGACACGCAGGCACCGGGGAGCTGTTTTTT.

The chain recombines TRBV28 with TRBJ1-5; 9 positions agree with TRBD1. J gave up 2 bases and V 7 bases, and 9 bases lay outside the gene matches. Looked up from germline, CDR1 is MDHEN and CDR2 is SYDVKM. The CDR3 is 16 residues long. CDR3 sequence (DNA): TGTGCCAGCATTAAGACAGGGGGGGTTGGCAATCAGCCCCAGCATTTT. This codes for CASIKTGGVGNQPQHF. The complete variable domain, with remaining parts taken from reference TRBV28 and TRBJ1-5, reads DVKVTQSSRYLVKRTGEKVFLECVQDMDHENMFWYRQDPGLGLRLIYFSYDVKMKEKGDIPEGYSVSREKKERFSLILESASTNQTSMYLCASIKTGGVGNQPQHFGDGTRLSIL.

The genes are TRBV6-5 and TRBJ1-2; 7 bases line up with TRBD1. CDR1 is MNHEY, CDR2 SVGAGI, per germline. J lost 2 bases, V lost 4 bases, and 10 bases had no gene match. CDR3 length: 16 residues. The CDR3 loop reads CASSSVSSRGNYGYTF. The CDR3 nucleotides are TGTGCCAGCAGTTCAGTCTCATCCAGGGGGAACTATGGCTACACCTTC.

V gene TRBV5-1 combines with J gene TRBJ2-2; 9 bases are shared with TRBD2. CDR1 and CDR2 (germline): SGHRS, YFSETQ. This CDR3 spans 15 amino acids. Trimming cost V 4 bases and J 6 bases; bases outside gene matches: 7. The CDR3 sequence: CASSSGLASSGELFF. The CDR3 DNA is TGCGCCAGCAGCAGTGGACTAGCGTCCTCCGGGGAGCTGTTTTTT.

The chain is built from TRBV28 and TRBJ2-3; D call uncertain. This CDR3 is 13 amino acids long. Germline CDR1 and CDR2: MDHEN and SYDVKM. Trimming cost V 10 bases and J 3 bases, with 14 bases left between them. The CDR3, as DNA: TGTGCCACGCAACCACTACAAACAGATACGCAGTATTTT. It specifies CATQPLQTDTQYF. The variable domain in full, completed from reference TRBV28 and TRBJ2-3, reads DVKVTQSSRYLVKRTGEKVFLECVQDMDHENMFWYRQDPGLGLRLIYFSYDVKMKEKGDIPEGYSVSREKKERFSLILESASTNQTSMYLCATQPLQTDTQYFGPGTRLTVL.

By sample share, this clone is medium-sized. V usage is TRBV13 and J usage is TRBJ2-7; 9 bases fit TRBD2. Germline V gene sequence: CDR1 PRHDT, CDR2 FYEKMQ (reference sequence). The CDR3 spans 13 residues. Unmatched junction bases numbered 2, after V lost 5 bases and J lost 3 bases. CDR3 nucleotide sequence: TGTGCCAGCAGCATTAGCGGGAGCTACGAGCAGTACTTC. Translated: CASSISGSYEQYF. The full variable domain, its missing parts supplied by reference TRBV13 and TRBJ2-7, is AAGVIQSPRHLIKEKRETATLKCYPIPRHDTVYWYQQGPGQDPQFLISFYEKMQSDKGSIPDRFSAQQFSDYHSELNMSSLELGDSALYFCASSISGSYEQYFGPGTRLTVT.

CDR3 amino acids: CAPSPQGYSSYNEQFF. The CDR3 DNA sequence: TGCGCCCCCAGTCCACAGGGGTATAGCTCCTACAATGAGCAGTTCTTC. The gene calls are TRBV10-1 and TRBJ2-1; 7 bases line up with TRBD1. The ends lost 11 bases at V and 0 bases at J; junction bases unmatched: 13. CDR1 WNHNN and CDR2 SYGVQD come from the germline V gene (reference sequence). The CDR3 loop spans 16 amino acids.

This clone was found a few times. The chain links TRBV7-8 to TRBJ2-2; 9 nucleotides agree with TRBD1. Unmatched junction bases numbered 8, after V lost 5 bases and J lost 7 bases. Germline CDR1 reads SGHVS; CDR2 reads FQNEAQ. This CDR3 comprises 15 residues. The CDR3 region is CASSPGTGRNGELFF. In DNA, the CDR3 is TGTGCCAGCAGCCCGGGGACAGGGAGGAACGGGGAGCTGTTTTTT.

In its sample, this clone was seen a few times. This rearrangement joins TRBV7-2 to TRBJ2-7; 12 bases match TRBD2. V lost 5 bases, J lost 5 bases, and 7 bases stayed unmatched. CDR3 length: 15 amino acids. Germline lookup yields CDR1 SGHTA and CDR2 FQGNSA. The CDR3 reads CASSLRTSGDNEQYF. The CDR3 DNA reads as TGTGCCAGCAGCCTCCGGACTAGCGGGGACAACGAGCAGTACTTC.

The chain couples TRBV18 to TRBJ2-3; 8 bases fit TRBD2. Germline CDR1 reads KGHSH; CDR2 reads LQKENI. The CDR3 runs 13 residues. Trimming removed 3 bases from V and 5 bases from J; junction bases left unmatched: 1. The CDR3 nucleotides are TGTGCCAGCTCACCCCTAGCGGGAGATACGCAGTATTTT. Translation gives CASSPLAGDTQYF.